This TCR beta chain is drawn from a study of blood T cell repertoires in COVID-19. Across the whole study: Sites across the United States, Italy and Spain contributed samples from acute and convalescent COVID-19. PBMCs, B-cell-depleted T cells, or T cells provided the cDNA or gDNA that made up the material.

Per the original methods: For nucleated cells, counts were estimated from reference gene primer amplification. Produced via immunoSEQ multiplex PCR; TCRdb's table is partial and in-frame only. For V, J and clone size, that table is used; D and trimming come from the DNA. The sample lists over 55,000 clones, approximately 85% seen once, with 4.7% in the top ten. The CDR3 is 14 amino acids. V was clipped by 7 bases and J by 8 bases; unmatched bases: 10. Germline assignment: CDR1 MDHEN and CDR2 SYDVKM. This receptor was taken from a human donor in a cohort sampled during active COVID-19. The gene calls are TRBV28 and TRBJ1-2; TRBD1 agrees at 10 bases. Sequenced: peripheral blood. In DNA, the CDR3 is TGTGCCAGCACGGGGACAGGGGAGGTTCAGGGCTACACCTTC. It codes for CASTGTGEVQGYTF.